This TCR beta chain originates from a study of blood T cell repertoires in COVID-19. Across the study: COVID-19 samples from acute and convalescent phases originated in the United States, Italy and Spain. T cells, B-cell-depleted T cells, or PBMCs supplied cDNA or gDNA.

Losses at the gene ends were 3 bases for V and 6 bases for J; bases not matched to a gene: 2. The CDR3 is made up of 14 amino acids. CDR1 and CDR2 from the germline V gene are MNHEY and SMNVEV (reference sequence). Authors' methods: Amplification of reference gene primers provided the estimated nucleated cell counts. Only in-frame clones appear in the TCRdb table, and some are missing; sequencing was by immunoSEQ multiplex PCR. V and J calls and clone size are as listed in that table; D and trimming were resolved from the DNA. The sample shows roughly 100,000 clones, 91% of them seen only once. V and J are TRBV27 and TRBJ1-4; TRBD1 matches at 9 bases. The material sequenced was peripheral blood. This sequence originates from a young man with acute or convalescent COVID-19. CDR3 residues: CASSLDRGDEKLFF. The CDR3 DNA reads as TGTGCCAGCAGTTTGGACAGGGGAGATGAAAAACTGTTTTTT.